Following are 27 T cell receptor beta chains from one sample sequenced in a study of glioma-infiltrating T cells. Amplification of TCR alpha and beta CDR3 regions from RNA used iRepertoire nested multiplex PCR. Each CDR3 protein gets one entry after TCRdb re-called the multiplex PCR reads with MiXCR. The data hold roughly 200,000 distinct CDR3 sequences, with about 40% observed a single time. Sequenced: glioma tissue, nonneoplastic brain tissue, or PBMCs (not recorded which). The receptor source for this set is a human donor with low-grade glioma or glioblastoma, undergoing nonglioma brain surgery, or in good health (not recorded which).

The V call is TRBV12-3 or TRBV12-4, the J call TRBJ1-2; 8 positions match TRBD1. The V segment lost 2 bases and the J segment 2 bases; nucleotides outside the gene matches: 1. This CDR3 has 14 amino acids. This chain's CDR3 is CASSLRQGNYGYTF. The CDR3 region has the DNA TGTGCCAGCAGTTTACGACAGGGGAACTATGGCTACACCTTC.

The chain recombines TRBV4-1 with TRBJ2-1; 11 nucleotides align to TRBD2. The germline gives CDR1 MGHRA, CDR2 YSYEKL. Unmatched junction bases numbered 5, after V lost 1 base and J lost 9 bases. This CDR3 comprises 15 residues. DNA of the CDR3: TGCGCCAGCAGCCAAGTTAGCGGGAGGGAGGGTGAGCAGTTCTTC. Translating it yields CASSQVSGREGEQFF.

On this clonotype itself: A much larger clone differs from this one at a single base, so this may be a read error. This chain links TRBV6-5 with TRBJ2-7; D unresolved. Germline CDR1 reads MNHEY; CDR2 reads SVGAGI. This CDR3 is 12 amino acids long. Here the CDR3 reads CDSSDSNYEQYF. In DNA form, the CDR3 reads TGTGACAGCAGTGATAGTAACTACGAGCAGTACTTC.

The V gene is TRBV12-3 or TRBV12-4, the J gene TRBJ1-6; D unresolved. The CDR3 is made up of 14 amino acids. With 1 base removed from V and 7 bases from J, the gap between germline ends came to 8 bases. For the CDR3, the DNA is TGTGCCAGCAGTTTAGAGGCAGTAAATTCACCCCTCCACTTT. Encoded protein: CASSLEAVNSPLHF.

On this clonotype: A much larger clonotype is one base distant, so this may be a read error. The rearrangement links TRBV28 to TRBJ1-5; D not certain. The CDR3 runs 15 residues. Trimming removed 7 bases at V and 4 bases at J, with 17 bases between. Per germline, CDR1 MDHEN and CDR2 SYDVKM. The CDR3 spells CASISRAPLNQPQHF. CDR3 bases: TGTGCCAGCATTTCCCGGGCCCCCCTTAATCAGCCCCAGCATTTT.

Many counts were recorded for this clonotype. CDR3 in DNA: TGCAGTGCTAGAGATAGCCAGAAGGATCAGCCCCAGCATTTT. Its protein product is CSARDSQKDQPQHF. The chain employs TRBV20-1 and TRBJ1-5; D gene uncertain. The ends were cut back, 0 bases at V and 5 bases at J, with 11 bases in the middle. Germline assignment: CDR1 DFQATT and CDR2 SNEGSKA (reference sequence). The CDR3 spans 14 residues.

The chain recombines TRBV5-1 with TRBJ2-7; 9 bases agree with TRBD2. CDR1 is SGHRS and CDR2 is YFSETQ in the germline V gene. The CDR3 sequence is 14 residues long. Trimming removed 0 bases from V and 9 bases from J; junction bases left unmatched: 7. CDR3: CASSLATSGLLQYF. The CDR3 DNA reads as TGCGCCAGCAGCTTGGCCACTAGCGGGTTGTTGCAGTACTTC.

This clonotype turned up a few times. The chain recombines TRBV5-4 with TRBJ2-1, with 10 bases aligning to TRBD2. The CDR3 is 15 amino acids. Germline CDR1 SGHNT, CDR2 YYREEE (reference sequence). Trimming at V came to 5 bases and at J to 7 bases, leaving 9 bases not matched to a gene. The CDR3 region is CASRELAGFRNEQFF. In nucleotides, the CDR3 is TGTGCCAGCAGGGAACTAGCGGGATTTAGGAATGAGCAGTTCTTC.

This clonotype came up many times. This chain uses TRBV4-1 with TRBJ1-6; D is perhaps TRBD1 (6 bases). Trimming shortened V by 5 bases and J by 7 bases, and 15 bases separated the two germline ends. Germline V CDR1 and CDR2: MGHRA, YSYEKL. This CDR3 has 15 residues. CDR3 in amino acids: CASSERTVQNSPLHF. In DNA, the CDR3 is TGCGCCAGCAGCGAGCGGACAGTTCAAAATTCACCCCTCCACTTT.

About this clonotype itself: A much larger clone differs from this one at a single base, so this may be a read error. The chain is built from TRBV18 and TRBJ1-5, with D uncertain. The CDR3 runs to 12 residues. CDR1 and CDR2 (germline): KGHSH, LQKENI. CDR3: CASSKTGQLQHF. CDR3 sequence (DNA): TGTGCCAGCTCAAAAACGGGCCAGCTCCAGCATTTT.

This clonotype was seen at least ten times. The rearrangement joins TRBV6-1 to TRBJ2-1; D not resolved. CDR1 and CDR2 (germline): MNHNS, SASEGT. Trimming left V 7 bases short and J 4 bases short, with 17 bases between. CDR3 length: 15 residues. CDR3 in amino acids: CASKNDDAMYNEQFF. The CDR3 nucleotides are TGTGCCAGCAAAAACGACGATGCAATGTACAATGAGCAGTTCTTC.

In regard to this clonotype: This may come from a read error, since a much larger clone is one base off. The chain is built from TRBV12-3 or TRBV12-4 and TRBJ1-1, with D unresolved. The CDR3 totals 13 residues. Trimming left V 7 bases short and J 0 bases short, with 9 bases between. The CDR3 DNA is TGTGCCAGCACAAAAGAAATGAACACTGAAGCTTTCTTT. It translates to CASTKEMNTEAFF.

There are many counts of this clonotype. The chain joins TRBV27 to TRBJ2-1, with 7 positions matching TRBD1. The germline V gene encodes CDR1 MNHEY and CDR2 SMNVEV (reference sequence). The CDR3 is made up of 16 amino acids. With V trimmed by 4 bases and J by 4 bases, 10 bases remained unmatched. Here the CDR3 reads CASSSKRTGTYNEQFF. The DNA of the CDR3 is TGTGCCAGCAGTTCAAAACGGACAGGTACTTACAATGAGCAGTTCTTC.

Comment on this clonotype: Just one base apart from a much larger clone, this may be a read error. This chain uses TRBV20-1 with TRBJ2-5; 7 positions match TRBD1. The CDR3 has 13 amino acids. Germline V lookup: CDR1 DFQATT, CDR2 SNEGSKA (reference sequence). The V gene end was trimmed by 6 bases and the J gene end by 8 bases; junction bases not matched to a gene: 12. In nucleotides, the CDR3 is TGCAGTGCCACCCCCGACAGGGTCGATACCCAGTACTTC. The encoded protein is CSATPDRVDTQYF.

A few counts support this clonotype. The rearrangement joins TRBV19 to TRBJ1-2; 8 nucleotides agree with TRBD1. Trimming at V came to 0 bases and at J to 8 bases, leaving 17 bases not matched to a gene. Germline V gene lookup returns CDR1 LNHDA and CDR2 SQIVND (reference sequence). The CDR3 runs 18 residues. The CDR3 nucleotides read TGTGCCAGTAGTATAGATCGCCGATTGTCTGACAGGGGAAGCGGCTACACCTTC. Translated: CASSIDRRLSDRGSGYTF.

This clonotype appeared a few times. This could be a read error, since a much larger clone is one nucleotide away. The V call is TRBV15, the J call TRBJ1-4; D ambiguous. The CDR3 sequence is 12 residues long. Germline V gene sequence: CDR1 LNHNV, CDR2 YYDKDF (reference sequence). The ends were cut back, 4 bases at V and 8 bases at J, with 8 bases in the middle. Here the CDR3 DNA reads TGTGCCACCAGCAATTGTTTCGAAAAACTGTTTTTT. Residues: CATSNCFEKLFF.

About this clonotype itself: This may be a read error: a much more frequent sequence differs by one nucleotide. CDR3: CASSQDNPAYTEAFF. CDR3 DNA: TGTGCCAGCAGCCAAGATAACCCAGCCTACACTGAAGCTTTCTTT. This sequence joins TRBV14 and TRBJ1-1; D not resolved. CDR3 length: 15 amino acids. The V gene's germline CDR1 is SGHDN and CDR2 FVKESK. The ends were cut back, 0 bases at V and 3 bases at J, with 11 bases in the middle. The full variable domain, its missing parts supplied by reference TRBV14 and TRBJ1-1, is EAGVTQFPSHSVIEKGQTVTLRCDPISGHDNLYWYRRVMGKEIKFLLHFVKESKQDESGMPNNRFLAERTGGTYSTLKVQPAELEDSGVYFCASSQDNPAYTEAFFGQGTRLTVV.

This clonotype was seen repeatedly, ten times or more. The rearrangement uses TRBV14 and TRBJ2-5; D not resolved. V lost 0 bases, J lost 6 bases, and 5 bases lay in between. The germline gives CDR1 SGHDN, CDR2 FVKESK. The CDR3 sequence is 12 residues long. The CDR3 nucleotides are TGTGCCAGCAGCCAAGAACGGAAGACCCAGTACTTC. Its protein product is CASSQERKTQYF.

This clonotype was recorded once. This clone may be a read error of a much larger clone one base away. This chain joins TRBV28 and TRBJ2-7; no clear D. The CDR3 contains 14 residues. The germline CDR1 and CDR2 sequences are MDHEN and SYDVKM. Trimming removed 3 bases from V and 0 bases from J, with 9 bases in between. CDR3 amino acids: CASSLVGSSYEQYF. Here the CDR3 DNA reads TGTGCCAGCAGTTTGGTGGGATCCTCCTACGAGCAGTACTTC.

About this clonotype itself: It may be a read error: a sequence one base away is much more abundant. The chain carries TRBV28 and TRBJ2-5; 9 bases fit TRBD1. The CDR3 has 15 amino acids. CDR1 MDHEN and CDR2 SYDVKM come from the germline V gene. J gave up 9 bases and V 5 bases, and 13 bases lay outside the gene matches. The CDR3 bases are TGTGCCAGCAGTCCGGGACAGGGCTTTGGGGAGGCCCAGTACTTC. This translates into CASSPGQGFGEAQYF.

A few counts support this clonotype. V usage is TRBV2 and J usage is TRBJ2-3, with D possibly TRBD1 on 6 matching bases. Trimming pared 4 bases from V and 3 bases from J, leaving 14 bases between. The CDR3 covers 15 residues. In germline, CDR1 is SNHLY, CDR2 FYNNEI. The CDR3 protein is CASSVGAIHTDTQYF. The CDR3 DNA sequence: TGTGCCAGCAGTGTGGGGGCCATACATACAGATACGCAGTATTTT. Drawing the rest from reference TRBV2 and TRBJ2-3, the complete variable domain is EPEVTQTPSHQVTQMGQEVILRCVPISNHLYFYWYRQILGQKVEFLVSFYNNEISEKSEIFDDQFSVERPDGSNFTLKIRSTKLEDSAMYFCASSVGAIHTDTQYFGPGTRLTVL.

Comments on this clonotype: A much larger clone differs from this one at a single base, so this may be a read error. This chain links TRBV7-2 with TRBJ2-3, with D uncertain. CDR1 is SGHTA and CDR2 is FQGNSA in the germline V gene. The CDR3 consists of 14 residues. The CDR3 DNA reads TGTTCCAGCAGCTTAGCTTCGACGGGCGATACGCAGTATTTT. Translated, it gives CSSSLASTGDTQYF.

This clonotype appeared many times. The V call is TRBV20-1, the J call TRBJ2-5; either TRBD1 or TRBD2 may fit D (5 bases each). In germline, CDR1 is DFQATT, CDR2 SNEGSKA (reference sequence). Deletions cut 0 bases from V and 3 bases from J, with 14 bases between. This CDR3 has 15 residues. As DNA, the CDR3 is TGCAGTGCTAGAGATCTGGGGCAGACTAAAGAGACCCAGTACTTC. This codes for CSARDLGQTKETQYF.

This clonotype was counted between two and nine times. This chain connects TRBV29-1 to TRBJ1-5; no reliable D call. V lost 4 bases to trimming and J lost 2 bases, with 9 bases between them. Germline V gene lookup returns CDR1 SQVTM and CDR2 ANQGSEA. The CDR3 is 13 residues long. CDR3 residues: CSVGSARNQPQHF. The CDR3, as DNA: TGCAGCGTTGGGAGTGCCCGCAATCAGCCCCAGCATTTT.

Worth noting for this clonotype: One end of the junction does not line up with germline, which may come from a read error. This chain connects TRBV28 to TRBJ2-5; 7 bases line up with TRBD1. This CDR3 spans 15 amino acids. Germline CDR1 is MDHEN and CDR2 is SYDVKM. In DNA form, the CDR3 reads TGTGCCACCAGTTTAGGGGGCTGGGTTCAAGAGACCCAGTACTTC. Encoded protein: CATSLGGWVQETQYF.

A remark on this clonotype: A much more abundant neighbour one base away suggests this may be a read error. V and J are TRBV19 and TRBJ2-5; D remains unclear. Trimming shortened V by 7 bases and J by 1 base, and 7 bases separated the two germline ends. From germline, CDR1 is LNHDA and CDR2 SQIVND (reference sequence). The length of the CDR3 is 12 residues. For the CDR3, the DNA is TGTGCCAGTACTGTGCCCCAAGAGACCCAGTACTTC. Its translation is CASTVPQETQYF.

This clonotype appeared many times. The chain links TRBV27 to TRBJ2-6; D uncertain. Trimming removed 6 bases at V and 2 bases at J, with 2 bases between. This CDR3 is built from 12 residues. Germline V gene data show CDR1 as MNHEY and CDR2 as SMNVEV (reference sequence). In nucleotides, the CDR3 is TGTGCCAGCAGGACTGGGGCCAACGTCCTGACTTTC. Protein sequence: CASRTGANVLTF.